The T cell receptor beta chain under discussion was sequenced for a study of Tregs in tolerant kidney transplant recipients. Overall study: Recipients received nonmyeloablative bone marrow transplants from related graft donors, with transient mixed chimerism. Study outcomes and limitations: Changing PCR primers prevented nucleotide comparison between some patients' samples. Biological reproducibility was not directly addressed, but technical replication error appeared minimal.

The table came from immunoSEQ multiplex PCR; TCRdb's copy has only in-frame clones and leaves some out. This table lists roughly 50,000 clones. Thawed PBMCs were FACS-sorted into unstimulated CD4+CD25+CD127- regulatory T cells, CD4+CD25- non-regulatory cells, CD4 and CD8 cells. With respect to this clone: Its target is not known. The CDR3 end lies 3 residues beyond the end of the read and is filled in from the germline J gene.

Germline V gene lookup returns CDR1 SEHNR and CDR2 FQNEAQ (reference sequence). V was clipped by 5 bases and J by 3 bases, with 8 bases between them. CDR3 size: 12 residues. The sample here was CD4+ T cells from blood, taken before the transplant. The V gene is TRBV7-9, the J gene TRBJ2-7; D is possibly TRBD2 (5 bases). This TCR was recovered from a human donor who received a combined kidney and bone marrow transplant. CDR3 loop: CASSIAGYEQYF. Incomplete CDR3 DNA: TGTGCCAGCAGCATCGCGGGCTACGAG.